A selection of T cell receptor beta chains follows, all from one sample in a study of beta chain features in type 1 diabetes. Assay used: immunoSEQ multiplex PCR; TCRdb lists only in-frame clones, some missing. The sample contains roughly 150,000 clones, around 8% of which appear only once. What was sequenced was central memory CD4+ T cells from blood. These receptors originate from a woman in her thirties or forties with type 1 diabetes. Both conserved end residues are part of each CDR3. D genes are given only for firm matches. Clone size is given for some rows only: seen once, a few or many times, or a class if the clone is expanded.

length,V,size,D,J,CDR3,DNA
13,TRBV28,NA,NA,TRBJ1-1,CASAGRMNTEAFF,TGTGCCAGCGCGGGACGGATGAACACTGAAGCTTTCTTT
14,TRBV6-1,few,TRBD1,TRBJ2-3,CASSATGFTDTQYF,TGTGCCAGCAGCGCGACAGGGTTCACAGATACGCAGTATTTT
13,TRBV6-5,few,TRBD1,TRBJ1-2,CASRARGRGGYTF,TGTGCCAGCAGGGCCAGGGGGCGCGGAGGCTACACCTTC
15,TRBV29-1,few,TRBD1,TRBJ1-1,CSVRTGQSRNTEAFF,TGCAGCGTCCGGACAGGGCAAAGTCGGAACACTGAAGCTTTCTTT
12,TRBV2,few,TRBD1,TRBJ1-5,CASSDVDRGHHF,TGTGCCAGCAGTGACGTCGACAGGGGCCATCATTTT
15,TRBV7-2,few,NA,TRBJ2-3,CASSSGQSGTDTQYF,TGTGCCAGCAGCTCCGGACAGTCTGGCACAGATACGCAGTATTTT
17,TRBV5-5,NA,TRBD1,TRBJ1-1,CASSVLRGRDRNTEAFF,TGTGCCAGCAGCGTGCTCAGGGGGCGGGATAGGAACACTGAAGCTTTCTTT
14,TRBV7-9,few,TRBD1,TRBJ1-5,CASSSDRWNQPQHF,TGTGCCAGCAGCTCGGACAGGTGGAATCAGCCCCAGCATTTT
11,TRBV28,few,NA,TRBJ2-5,CASTIGETQYF,TGTGCCAGCACCATCGGAGAGACCCAGTACTTC
16,TRBV11-1,NA,TRBD1,TRBJ2-1,CASSGQGASSYNEQFF,TGTGCCAGCAGCGGACAGGGGGCGAGCTCCTACAATGAGCAGTTCTTC
14,TRBV7-3,few,TRBD2,TRBJ2-1,CASRPSGGYNEQFF,TGTGCCAGCAGGCCTAGCGGGGGATACAATGAGCAGTTCTTC
16,TRBV5-4,NA,NA,TRBJ2-3,CASSLRKGGLGDTQYF,TGTGCCAGCAGCTTAAGAAAGGGCGGACTCGGAGATACGCAGTATTTT
15,TRBV4-2,NA,TRBD2,TRBJ2-1,CASSQAPTGGNEQFF,TGTGCCAGCAGCCAAGCCCCTACGGGGGGGAATGAGCAGTTCTTC
18,TRBV28,NA,NA,TRBJ1-2,CASSLYVSQQGKRYGYTF,TGTGCCAGCAGTTTATATGTCAGTCAGCAGGGGAAGAGGTATGGCTACACCTTC
14,TRBV5-4,few,NA,TRBJ2-1,CASSLLSAYNEQFF,TGTGCCAGCAGCTTGCTTAGCGCCTACAATGAGCAGTTCTTC
13,TRBV5-6,NA,NA,TRBJ1-1,CASSLREGTEAFF,TGTGCCAGCAGCCTCAGGGAGGGCACTGAAGCTTTCTTT
14,TRBV5-1,NA,NA,TRBJ1-1,CASSFNRVDTEAFF,TGCGCCAGCAGCTTCAACAGGGTGGACACTGAAGCTTTCTTT
12,TRBV7-9,few,NA,TRBJ1-4,CASSLGSEKLFF,TGTGCCAGCAGCTTAGGTAGTGAAAAACTGTTTTTT
11,TRBV6-1,NA,NA,TRBJ2-7,CASGQGWEQYF,TGTGCCAGCGGTCAGGGTTGGGAGCAGTACTTC
14,TRBV9,NA,TRBD1,TRBJ1-1,CASSARQGNTEAFF,TGTGCCAGCAGCGCCCGACAGGGGAACACTGAAGCTTTCTTT
15,TRBV5-1,few,NA,TRBJ1-1,CASSPDTASGTEAFF,TGCGCCAGCAGCCCGGACACCGCCTCGGGCACTGAAGCTTTCTTT
16,TRBV25-1,NA,NA,TRBJ1-4,CASTAGGHATNEKLFF,TGTGCCAGCACCGCTGGGGGCCATGCAACTAATGAAAAACTGTTTTTT
14,TRBV7-6,once,NA,TRBJ2-2,CASSRTEVTGELFF,TGTGCCAGCAGCCGGACTGAGGTTACCGGGGAGCTGTTTTTT
13,TRBV28,few,NA,TRBJ1-2,CASSSGVNYGYTF,TGTGCCAGCAGTTCAGGGGTCAACTATGGCTACACCTTC
15,TRBV4-2,NA,TRBD1,TRBJ1-4,CASSQIGQGREKLFF,TGTGCCAGCAGCCAGATCGGACAGGGGCGTGAAAAACTGTTTTTT
15,TRBV9,NA,TRBD1,TRBJ2-2,CASSVASGQGRELFF,TGTGCCAGCAGCGTAGCTTCGGGACAGGGAAGGGAGCTGTTTTTT
13,TRBV7-2,NA,NA,TRBJ1-2,CASSFEVFGGYTF,TGTGCCAGCAGCTTCGAGGTTTTCGGTGGCTACACCTTC
15,TRBV9,NA,NA,TRBJ2-3,CASSVGWSSTDTQYF,TGTGCCAGCAGCGTCGGTTGGTCTAGCACAGATACGCAGTATTTT
19,TRBV7-8,NA,NA,TRBJ1-5,CASSLALSRDISSNQPQHF,TGTGCCAGCAGCTTAGCGCTAAGCAGGGATATATCGAGCAATCAGCCCCAGCATTTT
15,TRBV4-2,NA,TRBD2,TRBJ2-5,CASSQARLAGETQYF,TGTGCCAGCAGCCAAGCCCGACTAGCAGGAGAGACCCAGTACTTC
14,TRBV13,few,NA,TRBJ1-1,CASSRTRDKDEAFF,TGTGCCAGCAGCCGGACCCGGGACAAGGATGAAGCTTTCTTT
15,TRBV4-3,NA,NA,TRBJ2-3,CASSLNNGRQDTQYF,TGCGCCAGCAGCCTAAATAATGGGCGTCAGGATACGCAGTATTTT
14,TRBV7-2,few,TRBD2,TRBJ2-5,CASRPHSGGETQYF,TGTGCCAGCAGACCCCATAGCGGGGGAGAGACCCAGTACTTC
14,TRBV9,few,TRBD2,TRBJ2-7,CASSVGLAGNEQYF,TGTGCCAGCAGCGTAGGACTAGCGGGAAACGAGCAGTACTTC
14,TRBV7-2,NA,TRBD2,TRBJ2-5,CASSLGLAEETQYF,TGTGCCAGCAGCTTAGGGCTAGCGGAAGAGACCCAGTACTTC
16,TRBV9,many,NA,TRBJ2-2,CASSVGDFSNTGELFF,TGTGCCAGCAGCGTAGGTGACTTCTCGAACACCGGGGAGCTGTTTTTT
15,TRBV7-2,few,NA,TRBJ2-2,CASSSPRQRTGELFF,TGTGCCAGCAGCTCCCCAAGACAGCGAACCGGGGAGCTGTTTTTT
16,TRBV27,NA,TRBD1,TRBJ2-4,CASSLQGVGAKNIQYF,TGTGCCAGCAGTTTACAGGGGGTCGGGGCCAAAAACATTCAGTACTTC
14,TRBV7-2,NA,TRBD1,TRBJ1-1,CASSQGTGNTEAFF,TGTGCCAGCAGCCAAGGGACAGGGAACACTGAAGCTTTCTTT
15,TRBV9,few,NA,TRBJ2-2,CASSVTGLATGELFF,TGTGCCAGCAGCGTAACAGGGTTGGCCACCGGGGAGCTGTTTTTT
13,TRBV29-1,NA,NA,TRBJ1-1,CSAGRGMNTEAFF,TGCAGCGCTGGTAGGGGGATGAACACTGAAGCTTTCTTT
14,TRBV11-3,few,NA,TRBJ2-3,CASSSQRSTDTQYF,TGTGCCAGCAGCTCTCAGCGGAGCACAGATACGCAGTATTTT
12,TRBV5-6,NA,NA,TRBJ1-2,CASSPGTVGYTF,TGTGCCAGCAGCCCCGGGACTGTTGGCTACACCTTC
14,TRBV6-6,few,NA,TRBJ1-5,CASSPQGGNQPQHF,TGTGCCAGCAGTCCGCAGGGCGGCAATCAGCCCCAGCATTTT
14,TRBV6-6,NA,NA,TRBJ1-6,CASSYDDRHSPLHF,TGTGCCAGCAGTTACGATGACAGACATTCACCCCTCCACTTT
16,TRBV9,few,NA,TRBJ2-4,CASSEGLTVAKNIQYF,TGTGCCAGCAGCGAGGGATTGACAGTAGCCAAAAACATTCAGTACTTC
13,TRBV2,NA,NA,TRBJ1-2,CASNDQGNYGYTF,TGTGCCAGCAACGACCAGGGGAACTATGGCTACACCTTC
16,TRBV18,many,NA,TRBJ1-6,CASSPKEVGNNSPLHF,TGTGCCAGCTCACCAAAAGAGGTTGGAAATAATTCACCCCTCCACTTT
13,TRBV6-5,NA,NA,TRBJ2-7,CASSVRISYEQYF,TGTGCCAGCAGTGTCCGTATCTCCTACGAGCAGTACTTC
15,TRBV7-2,many,TRBD2,TRBJ2-7,CASSFSSGGVMEQYF,TGTGCCAGCAGCTTCTCTAGCGGGGGGGTTATGGAGCAGTACTTC
18,TRBV27,few,TRBD2,TRBJ2-5,CASSPRGTRGRGQETQYF,TGTGCCAGCAGTCCCCGAGGTACTAGAGGGAGGGGTCAAGAGACCCAGTACTTC